Listed here are 18 T cell receptor beta chains from one sample, sequenced in a study of early T cells in non-severe SARS-CoV-2 infection. MiXCR was run by TCRdb on the 5' RACE reads, yielding one entry per CDR3 protein. The repertoire has 75,000 to 80,000 distinct CDR3 sequences, over 8.5% of them found once; the top ten carry approximately 5%. The source material was whole blood. Every receptor here comes from an adult who was a healthcare worker with PCR-confirmed SARS-CoV-2 infection or an uninfected control (not recorded which).

Only a few counts were recorded for this clonotype. V gene TRBV19 combines with J gene TRBJ1-4; no clear D gene. The germline gives CDR1 LNHDA, CDR2 SQIVND (reference sequence). This CDR3 is 15 amino acids long. V dropped 2 bases and J dropped 5 bases, with 12 bases sitting between them. The CDR3, as DNA: TGTGCCAGTAGTATATCTGGGCCTGTGAATGAAAAACTGTTTTTT. Residues: CASSISGPVNEKLFF.

The sample holds many counts of this clonotype. This chain uses TRBV5-1 with TRBJ2-3; 8 nucleotides line up with TRBD1. V lost 5 bases to trimming and J lost 9 bases; unmatched junction nucleotides: 17. The length of the CDR3 is 16 residues. Germline loops: CDR1 SGHRS, CDR2 YFSETQ. The CDR3, as DNA: TGCGCCAGCAGGGGACAGGCACGGCTTTTTGAGTACACGCAGTATTTT. Residues: CASRGQARLFEYTQYF. Full variable domain (outside the CDR3, taken from reference TRBV5-1 and TRBJ2-3): KAGVTQTPRYLIKTRGQQVTLSCSPISGHRSVSWYQQTPGQGLQFLFEYFSETQRNKGNFPGRFSGRQFSNSRSEMNVSTLELGDSALYLCASRGQARLFEYTQYFGPGTRLTVL.

This clonotype was detected many times. The chain has TRBV12-3 or TRBV12-4 and TRBJ2-5; 7 bases line up with TRBD2. The CDR3 runs to 15 residues. With V trimmed by 3 bases and J by 4 bases, 8 bases remained unmatched. CDR3 coding DNA: TGTGCCAGCAGTTTTGGGGGGGAGATAGGAGAGACCCAGTACTTC. Its translation is CASSFGGEIGETQYF.

This clonotype was seen at least ten times. This chain uses TRBV7-9 with TRBJ2-3, with D possibly matching TRBD1 (5 bases). The V and J ends lost 4 bases and 0 bases respectively, with 5 bases between them. CDR1 is SEHNR and CDR2 is FQNEAQ in the germline V gene (reference sequence). The CDR3 loop spans 13 amino acids. The CDR3 protein is CASSWTSTDTQYF. For the CDR3, the DNA is TGTGCCAGCAGCTGGACAAGCACAGATACGCAGTATTTT.

The rearrangement links TRBV5-1 to TRBJ2-7; 13 bases fit TRBD2. This CDR3 has 15 amino acids. With V trimmed by 4 bases and J by 3 bases, 4 bases remained unmatched. Germline loops: CDR1 SGHRS, CDR2 YFSETQ. The CDR3 DNA sequence: TGCGCCAGCAGCCCCGGGACTAGCGGGATCTACGAGCAGTACTTC. Translated: CASSPGTSGIYEQYF.

This clonotype came up a few times. V usage is TRBV10-3 and J usage is TRBJ2-3; TRBD2 matches 12 bases. This CDR3 is 14 amino acids long. The V gene end was trimmed by 7 bases and the J gene end by 4 bases; junction bases not matched to a gene: 3. Germline CDR1 is ENHRY and CDR2 is SYGVKD. This CDR3 reads CAITSGRDSDTQYF. The CDR3 region has the DNA TGTGCCATCACTAGCGGGAGGGACTCAGATACGCAGTATTTT.

This clonotype was observed many times. V is TRBV5-4 and J is TRBJ1-3; D not certain. The CDR3 spans 13 residues. Germline V gene sequence: CDR1 SGHNT, CDR2 YYREEE (reference sequence). The V end lost 3 bases, the J end lost 4 bases, and 8 bases lay between the germline ends. The CDR3: CASSSNIGNTIYF. In DNA, the CDR3 is TGTGCCAGCAGCTCAAATATCGGAAACACCATATATTTT.

The chain links TRBV6-2 or TRBV6-3 to TRBJ2-2; D assignment may be TRBD1 or TRBD2 (5 bases each). This CDR3 is built from 16 residues. Per the germline V gene, CDR1 is MNHEY and CDR2 is SVGEGT. Trimming cost V 3 bases and J 3 bases, with 14 bases left between them. CDR3 sequence: CASSYRGPGYTGELFF. CDR3 in DNA: TGTGCCAGCAGTTATAGGGGACCTGGGTACACCGGGGAGCTGTTTTTT.

This clonotype was counted ten times or more. The rearrangement joins TRBV9 to TRBJ2-1; the D gene is possibly TRBD2 (6 bases). Germline V gene lookup returns CDR1 SGDLS and CDR2 YYNGEE. This CDR3 is built from 14 residues. V dropped 3 bases and J dropped 6 bases, with 13 bases sitting between them. CDR3 sequence reads: CASSGIGTANEQFF. CDR3 DNA: TGTGCCAGCAGCGGTATCGGGACTGCCAATGAGCAGTTCTTC.

This clonotype was found many times. The chain employs TRBV20-1 and TRBJ2-1, with 8 bases fitting TRBD2. With V trimmed by 3 bases and J by 4 bases, 11 bases remained unmatched. This CDR3 contains 16 residues. Germline V gene lookup returns CDR1 DFQATT and CDR2 SNEGSKA (reference sequence). CDR3 in amino acids: CSARGGGPLGYNEQFF. The CDR3 region has the DNA TGCAGTGCTAGGGGCGGGGGGCCCCTGGGGTACAATGAGCAGTTCTTC.

This clonotype was counted only a few times. This chain uses TRBV28 with TRBJ2-3; TRBD2 matches 11 bases. Unmatched junction bases numbered 3, after V lost 5 bases and J lost 8 bases. Germline CDR1 and CDR2: MDHEN and SYDVKM. The CDR3 sequence is 13 residues long. CDR3 nucleotide sequence: TGTGCCAGCAGTCCCGGACTAGCGGGTACGCAGTATTTT. Translation: CASSPGLAGTQYF. Together with reference TRBV28 and TRBJ2-3, the CDR3 gives the full variable domain: DVKVTQSSRYLVKRTGEKVFLECVQDMDHENMFWYRQDPGLGLRLIYFSYDVKMKEKGDIPEGYSVSREKKERFSLILESASTNQTSMYLCASSPGLAGTQYFGPGTRLTVL.

J is TRBJ2-7 and V is TRBV15; D gene unclear. Germline CDR1 and CDR2: LNHNV and YYDKDF (reference sequence). The CDR3 consists of 13 residues. The V end lost 3 bases, the J end lost 3 bases, and 9 bases lay between the germline ends. The CDR3 protein is CATSRRQFYEQYF. The CDR3 region has the DNA TGTGCCACCAGCAGGCGGCAGTTCTACGAGCAGTACTTC.

This clonotype has a handful of counts. The rearrangement links TRBV29-1 to TRBJ2-1; 7 bases agree with TRBD1. CDR3 length equals 14 residues. Germline V gives CDR1 SQVTM, CDR2 ANQGSEA. V gave up 4 bases and J gave up 3 bases; unmatched junction bases: 6. The CDR3 nucleotides are TGCAGCGTTGCCTTCCGGGACAGCTACAATGAGCAGTTCTTC. Residues: CSVAFRDSYNEQFF.

Many counts were recorded for this clonotype. This chain links TRBV10-2 with TRBJ1-5; no reliable D call. V shed 7 bases and J shed 10 bases, with 17 bases lying between them. CDR1 WSHSY and CDR2 SAAADI come from the germline V gene. The CDR3 runs 13 residues. The CDR3 DNA sequence: TGCGCCAGCACCCCGTGGGATCGGGGACCCCAGCATTTT. Translating it yields CASTPWDRGPQHF.

This clonotype was observed many times. The chain is built from TRBV27 and TRBJ1-5; D remains ambiguous. Germline-derived CDR1 and CDR2 are MNHEY and SMNVEV (reference sequence). The CDR3 spans 11 residues. The germline V and J ends were trimmed by 5 bases and 3 bases, with 2 bases remaining between them. The CDR3, as DNA: TGTGCCAGCAGTCCCAATCAGCCCCAGCATTTT. Translation: CASSPNQPQHF.

In this sample, this clonotype turned up many times. The J gene is TRBJ2-7, the V gene TRBV27; no firm D call. The germline gives CDR1 MNHEY, CDR2 SMNVEV (reference sequence). CDR3 length: 13 residues. Trimming pared 8 bases from V and 6 bases from J, leaving 17 bases between. CDR3 DNA sequence: TGTGCCAGCTCCCAAGGGTGGGGTGGCGAGCAGTACTTC. As protein: CASSQGWGGEQYF.

CDR3 DNA sequence: TGTGCCAGCAGTTCCGGTGTTCCTGGGTTGCAGTACTTC. This sequence encodes CASSSGVPGLQYF. The chain couples TRBV28 to TRBJ2-7; D gene uncertain. CDR1 MDHEN and CDR2 SYDVKM come from the germline V gene. V lost 4 bases to trimming and J lost 9 bases, with 16 bases between them. The CDR3 consists of 13 residues. Full variable domain (outside the CDR3, taken from reference TRBV28 and TRBJ2-7): DVKVTQSSRYLVKRTGEKVFLECVQDMDHENMFWYRQDPGLGLRLIYFSYDVKMKEKGDIPEGYSVSREKKERFSLILESASTNQTSMYLCASSSGVPGLQYFGPGTRLTVT.

In its sample, this clonotype was seen a few times. The rearrangement uses TRBV19 and TRBJ2-7, with D hard to call. V was pared by 3 bases and J by 3 bases, with 9 bases between. The CDR3 runs 13 residues. Looked up from germline, CDR1 is LNHDA and CDR2 is SQIVND (reference sequence). CDR3 sequence reads: CASSIGASYEQYF. As DNA, the CDR3 is TGTGCCAGTAGTATCGGAGCAAGCTACGAGCAGTACTTC.